The source of this T cell receptor beta chain is a study of cytomegalovirus exposure and HLA in healthy donors. Study summary: Some 80 million unique TCRs from HLA-typed donors were held in an early data release.

Use of 60 Vbeta and 13 Jbeta primers characterized the PCR. Repertoires were generated with immunoSEQ multiplex PCR, while TCRdb's copy carries only in-frame clones and drops some. The top ten hold 6.5% to 8% of the sample, which has 73,000 or so clones, 70% to 90% seen once. With respect to this clone: As yet, its antigen is unknown.

Whole-study results and caveats: There were reportedly fewer N-insertions in an Asian-associated ancestry cluster than the roughly 670-donor mean, in a later analysis.

V lost 1 base, J lost 3 bases, and 19 bases lay in between. The germline V gene encodes CDR1 SGHRS and CDR2 YFSETQ. CDR3 length: 17 amino acids. Sequencing was done on a sample of PBMCs. The source of this sequence is a human donor in good health. The chain uses TRBV5-1 and TRBJ1-2; a weak D match, TRBD1 (5 bases). This CDR3 reads CASSLSGGTAPDYGYTF. In DNA form, the CDR3 reads TGCGCCAGCAGCTTGTCTGGGGGGACGGCCCCGGACTATGGCTACACCTTC.